The entry below describes one TCR beta chain. In the same sample, other DNA sequences code for this CDR3. Germline CDR1 and CDR2: SEHNR and FQNEAQ (reference sequence). This CDR3 comprises 14 residues. V lost 4 bases and J 1 base, leaving 11 bases between the germline ends. This sample is part of a study of control samples from healthy donors and cancer patients. Method: immunoSEQ multiplex PCR; TCRdb's copy keeps in-frame clones and lacks some. The sample yields over 85,000 clones, about 91% seen once. Sequencing input: blood. The origin of this receptor is a woman in her late teens or twenties in good health. The rearrangement uses TRBV7-9 and TRBJ2-7; D not certain. CDR3 nucleotides: TGTGCCAGCAGCTCTCCGACTGGTTCCTACGAGCAGTACTTC. Translating it yields CASSSPTGSYEQYF.